This entry lists 31 T cell receptor beta chains sequenced from one sample in a study of cytomegalovirus exposure and HLA in healthy donors. PCR employed 60 Vbeta and 13 Jbeta primers. Assay: immunoSEQ multiplex PCR; the TCRdb copy retains only in-frame clones and omits some. The profile shows about 160,000 clones, approximately 79% of them singletons. Input material: PBMCs. These receptors were collected from a man aged 40-50 years in good health and CMV-seropositive.

The CDR3 DNA reads as TGCGCCAGCAGCTTCCGGGACAGGGAGGGAGAGACCCAGTACTTC. Amino acid sequence: CASSFRDREGETQYF. V is TRBV5-1 and J is TRBJ2-5; TRBD1 aligns across 9 bases. The CDR3 extends over 15 amino acids. Germline CDR1 reads SGHRS; CDR2 reads YFSETQ. V lost 2 bases, J lost 4 bases, and 6 bases stayed unmatched.

This rearrangement joins TRBV19 to TRBJ1-4; D may be TRBD1 (6 bases). Trimming pared 6 bases from V and 4 bases from J, leaving 15 bases between. The CDR3 loop spans 15 amino acids. Germline CDR1 and CDR2: LNHDA and SQIVND (reference sequence). The CDR3 coding sequence is TGTGCCAGTAGGCCCCCGGACAGAAATAATGAAAAACTGTTTTTT. As protein: CASRPPDRNNEKLFF.

Only a few counts were recorded for this clone. The chain joins TRBV12-5 to TRBJ1-2; D not resolved. Trimming removed 1 base at V and 4 bases at J, with 7 bases between. Germline-derived CDR1 and CDR2 are LGHNT and FRNRAP. This CDR3 is built from 13 residues. The DNA of the CDR3 is TGTGCTAGTGGTTTGGGGACTGTCTATGGCTACACCTTC. Translation: CASGLGTVYGYTF.

V is TRBV21-1 and J is TRBJ2-1; TRBD2, the table's D call, lacks a check against the DNA. TRBV21-1 is a pseudogene segment. The CDR3 loop spans 17 amino acids. This CDR3 is CASSKVIQGLADNEQFF. The CDR3 coding sequence is TGTGCCAGCAGCAAAGTCATTCAGGGACTAGCGGACAATGAGCAGTTCTTC.

The V and J genes are TRBV29-1 and TRBJ2-2, with 11 bases matching TRBD1. V shed 7 bases, J shed 9 bases, and the junction held 10 bases outside the gene matches. This CDR3 has 14 residues. Germline lookup yields CDR1 SQVTM and CDR2 ANQGSEA. The DNA for the CDR3 is TGCAGCGCCGGGACAGGGGGGACGAAGAGGGAGCTGTTTTTT. Its translation is CSAGTGGTKRELFF.

This chain joins TRBV19 and TRBJ2-3; TRBD1 is a possible D gene (6 bases). Trimming took off 1 base at V and 6 bases at J, with 11 bases between the two ends. This CDR3 region has 14 residues. The V gene's germline CDR1 is LNHDA and CDR2 SQIVND (reference sequence). CDR3 region: CASSIGQALDTQYF. DNA of the CDR3: TGTGCCAGTAGTATAGGACAGGCGTTGGATACGCAGTATTTT.

V and J are TRBV18 and TRBJ2-7, with D possibly matching TRBD1 (5 bases). CDR1 is KGHSH and CDR2 is LQKENI in the germline V gene. There are 14 residues in the CDR3. The germline V and J ends were trimmed by 3 bases and 3 bases, with 12 bases remaining between them. The CDR3 DNA sequence: TGTGCCAGCTCACCCCAGACAGTGCTCTACGAGCAGTACTTC. Amino acid sequence: CASSPQTVLYEQYF.

The V gene is TRBV6-5, the J gene TRBJ2-5; D unclear. The V and J ends lost 5 bases and 2 bases respectively, with 6 bases between them. The CDR3 is made up of 12 amino acids. Germline V gene data show CDR1 as MNHEY and CDR2 as SVGAGI. The CDR3 bases are TGTGCCAGCAGTGAACGGCAAGAGACCCAGTACTTC. Protein product: CASSERQETQYF.

This clone has just a few counts. V gene TRBV7-2 combines with J gene TRBJ2-7; TRBD1 aligns across 10 bases. There are 14 residues in the CDR3. V dropped 4 bases and J dropped 4; count of bases not matched to a gene: 4. From germline, CDR1 is SGHTA and CDR2 FQGNSA. The CDR3 DNA reads TGTGCCAGCAGCTCCCGGACAGGGGGGTACGAGCAGTACTTC. This translates into CASSSRTGGYEQYF.

The V gene is TRBV9, the J gene TRBJ1-1; D is unclear. Looked up from germline, CDR1 is SGDLS and CDR2 is YYNGEE. This CDR3 is 13 amino acids long. Trimming removed 0 bases at V and 5 bases at J, with 8 bases between. CDR3 sequence reads: CASSVVGRTEAFF. CDR3 bases: TGTGCCAGCAGCGTAGTGGGGAGGACTGAAGCTTTCTTT.

Regarding this clone: One end of the junction fails to match germline, which may point to a read error. This sequence joins TRBV5-1 and TRBJ1-1; possibly TRBD1 for D (5 bases). The CDR3 length is 13 residues. Germline V lookup: CDR1 SGHRS, CDR2 YFSETQ. CDR3 region: CASRLDMFAEAFF. CDR3 nucleotide sequence: TGCGCCAGCAGATTGGACATGTTCGCTGAAGCTTTCTTT.

J is TRBJ2-2 and V is TRBV19; 7 bases agree with TRBD2. Germline-derived CDR1 and CDR2 are LNHDA and SQIVND (reference sequence). Losses at the gene ends were 3 bases for V and 4 bases for J; bases not matched to a gene: 5. CDR3 size: 15 residues. The CDR3 spells CASSMGRGITGELFF. CDR3 nucleotide sequence: TGTGCCAGTAGTATGGGGCGGGGGATCACCGGGGAGCTGTTTTTT.

In this sample, this clone turned up a few times. The chain uses TRBV13 and TRBJ1-1; 8 nucleotides match TRBD1. Losses at the gene ends were 3 bases for V and 1 base for J; bases not matched to a gene: 7. Germline V gene lookup returns CDR1 PRHDT and CDR2 FYEKMQ (reference sequence). The CDR3 has 16 amino acids. CDR3 residues: CASSFYYRGENTEAFF. As DNA, the CDR3 is TGTGCCAGCAGCTTCTACTACAGGGGGGAGAACACTGAAGCTTTCTTT.

The chain is built from TRBV29-1 and TRBJ2-7; 7 nucleotides line up with TRBD1. Per germline, CDR1 SQVTM and CDR2 ANQGSEA. The CDR3 length is 12 residues. J gave up 3 bases and V 4 bases, and 3 bases lay outside the gene matches. The CDR3 region has the DNA TGCAGCGTTGCCGGGACAGACTACGAGCAGTACTTC. This sequence encodes CSVAGTDYEQYF.

The chain combines TRBV7-6 with TRBJ2-5; possible D gene TRBD2, 6 bases. Between the trimmed V and J ends, which lost 3 bases and 5 bases, there was a span of 22 bases. Germline CDR1 and CDR2: SGHVS and FNYEAQ. The length of the CDR3 is 17 residues. The CDR3 sequence is CASSFFGAGSSSETQYF. In DNA, the CDR3 is TGTGCCAGCAGCTTCTTCGGGGCGGGAAGTTCGAGTGAGACCCAGTACTTC.

This clone was seen more than once but under ten times. Germline is not matched at one junction end, which may reflect a read error. The chain employs TRBV4-1 and TRBJ2-7, with TRBD2 matching 7 bases. Germline V CDR1 and CDR2: MGHRA, YSYEKL. This CDR3 spans 16 amino acids. CDR3 in amino acids: CASSQGLWGGSYEQYF. CDR3 nucleotide sequence: TGTGCCAGCAGCCAAGGTTTGTGGGGGGGCTCCTACGAGCAGTACTTC.

V usage is TRBV5-1 and J usage is TRBJ2-1, with TRBD1 identical over 11 bases. The CDR3 covers 14 residues. The trim removed 10 bases at V and 8 bases at J, leaving 11 bases unmatched. Per the germline V gene, CDR1 is SGHRS and CDR2 is YFSETQ. The CDR3 loop reads CASRRTGGWDEQFF. CDR3 bases: TGCGCCTCACGAAGGACAGGGGGCTGGGATGAGCAGTTCTTC. Together with reference TRBV5-1 and TRBJ2-1, the CDR3 gives the full variable domain: KAGVTQTPRYLIKTRGQQVTLSCSPISGHRSVSWYQQTPGQGLQFLFEYFSETQRNKGNFPGRFSGRQFSNSRSEMNVSTLELGDSALYLCASRRTGGWDEQFFGPGTRLTVL.

The J gene is TRBJ2-7, the V gene TRBV27; D might be TRBD1 (6 bases). V was clipped by 2 bases and J by 4 bases, with 18 bases between them. This CDR3 has 16 amino acids. Germline CDR1 and CDR2: MNHEY and SMNVEV (reference sequence). The CDR3 DNA is TGTGCCAGCAGTTTAGGCTTAAGGACAGCGCCTTACGAGCAGTACTTC. Protein: CASSLGLRTAPYEQYF.

This chain connects TRBV4-2 to TRBJ1-2; 7 bases line up with TRBD1. Trimming cost V 0 bases and J 5 bases; bases outside gene matches: 9. This CDR3 is 16 amino acids long. Germline V gives CDR1 LGHNA, CDR2 YNFKEQ. The CDR3 loop reads CASSQDGQGGPYGYTF. The CDR3 DNA reads as TGTGCCAGCAGCCAAGATGGGCAGGGGGGACCATATGGCTACACCTTC.

The V and J genes are TRBV7-9 and TRBJ1-2; perhaps TRBD1 as D (6 bases). Germline values: CDR1 SEHNR, CDR2 FQNEAQ (reference sequence). Trimming shortened V by 6 bases and J by 4 bases, and 15 bases separated the two germline ends. The CDR3 runs 14 residues. In nucleotides, the CDR3 is TGTGCCAGCAGACCCCGGACAGTGAGCTATGGCTACACCTTC. Translating gives CASRPRTVSYGYTF.

The chain combines TRBV5-1 with TRBJ2-7; D perhaps matches TRBD1 (6 bases). The ends were cut back, 2 bases at V and 5 bases at J, with 14 bases in the middle. The CDR3 is 14 residues long. The germline gives CDR1 SGHRS, CDR2 YFSETQ. The CDR3 DNA reads TGCGCCAGCAGCTTAAGGACAGTTCTGGACGAGCAGTACTTC. It specifies CASSLRTVLDEQYF.

The chain carries TRBV9 and TRBJ2-5; a weak D match, TRBD1 (5 bases). V dropped 0 bases and J dropped 7 bases, with 22 bases sitting between them. The CDR3 length is 17 residues. CDR1 is SGDLS, CDR2 YYNGEE, per germline. The CDR3 DNA is TGTGCCAGCAGCGTAGCCCCAGACAGTCCCTCGGATACGACCCAGTACTTC. Residues: CASSVAPDSPSDTTQYF.

V is TRBV10-3 and J is TRBJ2-4; the match to TRBD2 covers 7 bases. The germline CDR1 and CDR2 sequences are ENHRY and SYGVKD. The CDR3 runs to 16 residues. V trimming: 0 bases; J trimming: 0 bases; junction bases outside the gene matches: 2. This chain's CDR3 is CAISESGGLAKNIQYF. The CDR3 coding sequence is TGTGCCATCAGTGAGTCGGGAGGGCTAGCCAAAAACATTCAGTACTTC.

This sequence joins TRBV4-2 and TRBJ1-1; 7 bases agree with TRBD1. Germline V CDR1 and CDR2: LGHNA, YNFKEQ. There are 16 residues in the CDR3. Unmatched junction bases numbered 7, after V lost 2 bases and J lost 1 base. The CDR3 loop reads CASSQRQGIGNTEAFF. The CDR3, as DNA: TGTGCCAGCAGCCAACGACAGGGAATTGGGAACACTGAAGCTTTCTTT.

The chain carries TRBV4-1 and TRBJ2-3; D is unresolved. In germline, CDR1 is MGHRA, CDR2 YSYEKL. Between the trimmed V and J ends, which lost 4 bases and 1 base, there was a span of 9 bases. The CDR3 length is 14 residues. The CDR3 DNA sequence: TGCGCCAGCAGCCGTCTCGCGGGCACAGATACGCAGTATTTT. Protein product: CASSRLAGTDTQYF.

This clone came up a few times. The chain is built from TRBV7-2 and TRBJ1-1; 9 bases fit TRBD1. The CDR3 is 15 residues long. The germline CDR1 and CDR2 sequences are SGHTA and FQGNSA. V was clipped by 4 bases and J by 4 bases; unmatched bases: 7. The CDR3 region has the DNA TGTGCCAGCAGCTCCACAGGGGGCGCGGCCACTGAAGCTTTCTTT. Its protein product is CASSSTGGAATEAFF.

There are a few counts of this clone. This chain joins TRBV11-2 and TRBJ1-1; D gene ambiguous. CDR1 is SGHAT and CDR2 is FQNNGV in the germline V gene. The V and J ends lost 6 bases and 2 bases respectively, with 7 bases between them. This CDR3 spans 12 amino acids. In DNA form, the CDR3 reads TGTGCCAGCAGTGATAGAAACACTGAAGCTTTCTTT. Protein sequence: CASSDRNTEAFF.

The CDR3 nucleotides are TGCGCCAGCAGCCAAGATGGGGCGGGGGGGGAGACCCAGTACTTC. Translated, it gives CASSQDGAGGETQYF. The chain has TRBV4-3 and TRBJ2-5; 9 positions agree with TRBD2. V lost 0 bases and J lost 5; bases outside the gene matches: 4. The CDR3 totals 15 residues. CDR1 and CDR2 from the germline V gene are LGHNA and YSLEER.

The CDR3 sequence: CASSPGQGAKNTEAFF. The CDR3 bases are TGCGCCAGCAGTCCGGGACAGGGGGCGAAGAACACTGAAGCTTTCTTT. The chain is built from TRBV5-1 and TRBJ1-1; 12 bases line up with TRBD1. After removal of 5 bases from V and 1 base from J, the junction contained 6 bases not matched to a gene. This CDR3 has 16 amino acids. Per germline, CDR1 SGHRS and CDR2 YFSETQ.

This clone came up once. The V gene is TRBV6-5, the J gene TRBJ1-2; D uncertain. This CDR3 is 14 amino acids long. CDR1 and CDR2 from the germline V gene are MNHEY and SVGAGI. V shed 6 bases and J shed 8 bases, with 19 bases lying between them. CDR3 protein: CASRATVLAGGYTF. The CDR3 bases are TGTGCCAGCAGGGCGACGGTCCTGGCGGGAGGCTACACCTTC.

On this clone itself: Different DNA sequences within this sample yield the same CDR3. CDR3 in DNA: TGCGCCAGCAGCCAACAAGGGACAGGGGGAGCGCAGTACTTC. Translation: CASSQQGTGGAQYF. V and J are TRBV4-1 and TRBJ2-7; TRBD1 matches 11 bases. CDR3 size: 14 residues. Looked up from germline, CDR1 is MGHRA and CDR2 is YSYEKL. Trimming took 2 bases from V and 9 from J; bases not matched to a gene: 6.